This is a list of T cell receptor beta chains from one sample in a study of long-term antiretroviral therapy in people with HIV. Only in-frame clones appear in the TCRdb table, and some are missing; sequencing was by immunoSEQ multiplex PCR. The sample includes about 28,000 clones, over 90% of them seen just once. This sample comprised unsorted PBMCs, obtained 5.3 years after starting antiretroviral therapy. These receptors were taken from a man aged 50-59 years with HIV. CDR3s include the opening cysteine and the closing phenylalanine or tryptophan. The D gene is left open where the match is weak. Rows give clone size only sometimes, using once, few, many, or a class for an expanded clone.

.	TRBV30	TRBJ2-1	.	CAWSEGVYNEQFF	TGTGCCTGGAGTGAAGGGGTCTACAATGAGCAGTTCTTC
.	TRBV12-5	TRBJ1-5	.	CASYLRDGQPQHF	TGTGCTAGCTATTTAAGGGATGGGCAGCCCCAGCATTTT
.	TRBV5-1	TRBJ1-4	.	CASSLKVATNEKLFF	TGCGCCAGCAGCTTGAAAGTAGCAACTAATGAAAAACTGTTTTTT
TRBD2	TRBV16	TRBJ2-7	.	CASSQGAPGGTSGSYEQYF	TGTGCCAGCAGCCAAGGCGCCCCGGGAGGGACTAGCGGATCCTACGAGCAGTACTTC
.	TRBV7-2	TRBJ2-7	.	CASSLVDITYEQYF	TGTGCCAGCAGCTTAGTGGACATTACCTACGAGCAGTACTTC
TRBD1	TRBV6-1	TRBJ1-6	once	CASQGALYDNSPLHF	TGTGCCAGCCAGGGGGCGTTATATGATAATTCACCCCTCCACTTT
TRBD1	TRBV6-5	TRBJ2-1	.	CASSYSGQKHNEQFF	TGTGCCAGCAGTTACTCGGGACAGAAACACAATGAGCAGTTCTTC
.	TRBV29-1	TRBJ1-2	.	CSVEDPRGKANYGYTF	TGCAGCGTTGAAGATCCAAGAGGGAAGGCTAACTATGGCTACACCTTC
.	TRBV4-3	TRBJ2-1	.	CASSQGSGLGNEQFF	TGCGCCAGCAGCCAAGGGTCCGGGTTGGGCAATGAGCAGTTCTTC
.	TRBV6-1	TRBJ1-3	.	CASRTVSGNTIYF	TGTGCCAGCCGAACAGTCTCTGGAAACACCATATATTTT
TRBD1	TRBV6-6	TRBJ2-5	.	CASSPEDRNQETQYF	TGTGCCAGCAGTCCTGAGGACAGGAACCAAGAGACCCAGTACTTC
TRBD1	TRBV11-2	TRBJ2-7	.	CASRAIPGQRGPLYEQYF	TGTGCCAGCAGGGCCATACCCGGACAAAGGGGGCCCCTCTACGAGCAGTACTTC
TRBD1	TRBV11-2	TRBJ2-7	.	CASSITRDRTSYEQYF	TGTGCCAGCAGCATAACCCGGGACAGGACCTCCTACGAGCAGTACTTC
.	TRBV10-2	TRBJ1-5	.	CASSENPGVPQHF	TGCGCCAGCAGTGAGAATCCGGGAGTTCCCCAGCATTTT
TRBD2	TRBV7-8	TRBJ2-1	.	CASSLGLAGNEQFF	TGTGCCAGCAGCCTCGGACTAGCGGGGAATGAGCAGTTCTTC
.	TRBV11-2	TRBJ2-1	.	CASSSGLTNNEQFF	TGTGCCAGCAGCTCGGGACTTACAAACAATGAGCAGTTCTTC
TRBD1	TRBV5-1	TRBJ1-4	.	CASSPDRPNEKLFF	TGCGCCAGCAGCCCGGACAGGCCTAATGAAAAACTGTTTTTT
.	TRBV7-6	TRBJ2-3	.	CASSLFGDTDTQYF	TGTGCCAGCAGCTTATTCGGGGACACAGATACGCAGTATTTT
TRBD2	TRBV5-5	TRBJ2-7	.	CASSSISGGAIGFSYEQYF	TGTGCCAGCAGCTCCATTAGCGGGGGGGCGATCGGCTTCAGCTACGAGCAGTACTTC
.	TRBV19	TRBJ2-3	.	CASSIDGTDTQYF	TGTGCCAGTAGTATAGATGGCACAGATACGCAGTATTTT
.	TRBV27	TRBJ2-1	.	CASSTTGTYNEQFF	TGTGCCAGCAGCACGACCGGGACCTACAATGAGCAGTTCTTC
TRBD1	TRBV6-1	TRBJ1-1	.	CASSDDRDTEAFF	TGTGCCAGCAGTGACGACAGGGACACTGAAGCTTTCTTT
TRBD2	TRBV9	TRBJ2-3	.	CASSVAWSGGAGTDTQYF	TGTGCCAGCAGCGTAGCATGGAGCGGGGGGGCAGGGACAGATACGCAGTATTTT